Shown below are 21 T cell receptor beta chains from a single sample sequenced in a study of blood T cell repertoires in COVID-19. Assay used: immunoSEQ multiplex PCR; TCRdb lists only in-frame clones, some missing. Of around 170,000 clones in the sample, under 90% were seen once. Sequenced material: PBMCs or T cells enriched from blood (not recorded which). These receptors all stem from a man in his forties or fifties who had recovered from COVID-19.

J is TRBJ1-1 and V is TRBV19; 8 bases align to TRBD1. V lost 4 bases to trimming and J lost 5 bases; unmatched junction nucleotides: 3. The length of the CDR3 is 13 residues. CDR1 is LNHDA, CDR2 SQIVND, per germline (reference sequence). The CDR3 region has the DNA TGTGCCAGTAGTAGACAGGGGCGGACTGAAGCTTTCTTT. This encodes CASSRQGRTEAFF.

The chain couples TRBV24-1 to TRBJ2-1; a weak D match, TRBD1 (6 bases). Germline CDR1 and CDR2: KGHDR and SFDVKD. The CDR3 extends over 14 amino acids. V was pared by 2 bases and J by 10 bases, with 14 bases between. DNA of the CDR3: TGTGCCACCAGTGATTCCGGGACACTTGGCGAGCAGTTCTTC. It encodes CATSDSGTLGEQFF.

The chain couples TRBV21-1 to TRBJ2-4; TRBD1, the D gene given by the table, was not confirmed from the DNA. TRBV21-1 is a pseudogene locus. CDR3 size: 16 residues. In nucleotides, the CDR3 is TGTGCCAGCAGCAAAGCAACAGAAATAGCCAAAAACATTCAGTACTTC. Amino acids: CASSKATEIAKNIQYF.

The chain couples TRBV7-3 to TRBJ2-3; TRBD1 matches 8 bases. The trim removed 6 bases at V and 6 bases at J, leaving 11 bases unmatched. CDR1 is SGHTA and CDR2 is FQGTGA in the germline V gene. This CDR3 region has 15 residues. CDR3 DNA sequence: TGTGCCAGCAGATCCCCGGGACAGGACCCCGATACGCAGTATTTT. Its translation: CASRSPGQDPDTQYF.

The chain uses TRBV29-1 and TRBJ2-2; 8 nucleotides line up with TRBD1. This CDR3 has 11 amino acids. CDR1 and CDR2 (germline): SQVTM, ANQGSEA. Trimming cost V 7 bases and J 5 bases; bases outside gene matches: 0. CDR3 DNA: TGCAGCGGGACAGGGACCGGGGAGCTGTTTTTT. Translated: CSGTGTGELFF.

The rearrangement links TRBV20-1 to TRBJ1-1, with D possibly matching TRBD1 (5 bases). The CDR3 is made up of 10 amino acids. The germline CDR1 and CDR2 sequences are DFQATT and SNEGSKA (reference sequence). Trimming removed 5 bases from V and 11 bases from J, with 12 bases in between. The CDR3 DNA follows: TGCAGTGCTCGGGCGGGGGGGGCTTTCTTT. Its protein is CSARAGGAFF.

The V gene is TRBV5-4, the J gene TRBJ2-7, with 8 bases that match TRBD2. Germline CDR1 reads SGHNT; CDR2 reads YYREEE (reference sequence). V lost 4 bases, J lost 5 bases, and 14 bases stayed unmatched. The CDR3 spans 16 residues. CDR3 sequence (DNA): TGTGCCAGCAGCCGGGCCGGGACTAGAGTGTTTCACGAGCAGTACTTC. It encodes CASSRAGTRVFHEQYF.

The chain employs TRBV5-5 and TRBJ2-6, with 8 nucleotides matching TRBD1. The CDR3 runs to 18 residues. With 4 bases clipped from V and 0 bases from J, the junction kept 9 bases outside the gene matches. Germline V gives CDR1 SGHKS, CDR2 YYEKEE (reference sequence). CDR3 nucleotide sequence: TGTGCCAGCAGCCTCCGGACAGGGATGGGCTCTGGGGCCAACGTCCTGACTTTC. The encoded protein is CASSLRTGMGSGANVLTF.

The CDR3 reads CASTKEGGSRAFF. The DNA of the CDR3 is TGTGCCAGCACCAAGGAGGGGGGGTCAAGAGCTTTCTTT. The genes are TRBV6-5 and TRBJ1-1, with D perhaps TRBD1 (6 bases). V was pared by 7 bases and J by 10 bases, with 19 bases between. Germline V lookup: CDR1 MNHEY, CDR2 SVGAGI. The CDR3 spans 13 residues.

The V gene is TRBV19, the J gene TRBJ1-1, with D possibly TRBD1 on 6 matching bases. The CDR3 spans 17 residues. V was shortened by 0 bases and J by 2 bases, with 16 bases between the two germline ends. Germline V gives CDR1 LNHDA, CDR2 SQIVND (reference sequence). The CDR3 coding sequence is TGTGCCAGTAGTATAGAGATGGGAACAGGGATCAACACTGAAGCTTTCTTT. Translating gives CASSIEMGTGINTEAFF.

V is TRBV24-1 and J is TRBJ1-5; 11 nucleotides match TRBD1. The CDR3 has 22 amino acids. V lost 6 bases, J lost 0 bases, and 21 bases stayed unmatched. Per germline, CDR1 KGHDR and CDR2 SFDVKD. For the CDR3, the DNA is TGTGCCACCAGTTTCCGGGGACAGGGGGAAAGTCCGAGGGATATTAGCAATCAGCCCCAGCATTTT. Translation gives CATSFRGQGESPRDISNQPQHF.

V is TRBV18 and J is TRBJ2-7, with TRBD1 as a possible D gene (6 bases). V gave up 3 bases and J gave up 6 bases, with 15 bases separating them. This CDR3 region has 14 residues. Germline V CDR1 and CDR2: KGHSH, LQKENI. Here the CDR3 DNA reads TGTGCCAGCTCACCTGTCTCAGGGGACGGCGAGCAGTACTTC. As protein: CASSPVSGDGEQYF.

The chain couples TRBV2 to TRBJ2-1; 8 bases agree with TRBD2. The length of the CDR3 is 13 residues. With V trimmed by 7 bases and J by 3 bases, 2 bases remained unmatched. The germline gives CDR1 SNHLY, CDR2 FYNNEI. The DNA of the CDR3 is TGTGCCAGCACGGGAGGGGTCTACAATGAGCAGTTCTTC. Translated, it gives CASTGGVYNEQFF.

The genes are TRBV5-1 and TRBJ2-7, with a weak D call TRBD2 (6 bases). Per the germline V gene, CDR1 is SGHRS and CDR2 is YFSETQ. Trimming stripped 4 bases from V and 3 bases from J, with 14 bases between. CDR3 length equals 14 residues. In DNA, the CDR3 is TGCGCCAGCAGCGTAACGGAGGGGAACTACGAGCAGTACTTC. This gives the protein CASSVTEGNYEQYF.

The J gene is TRBJ2-1, the V gene TRBV7-3, with D possibly matching TRBD1 (5 bases). Germline values: CDR1 SGHTA, CDR2 FQGTGA. The ends were cut back, 3 bases at V and 0 bases at J, with 12 bases in the middle. The CDR3 spans 16 residues. The CDR3 loop reads CASSFGAISSYNEQFF. CDR3 sequence (DNA): TGTGCCAGCAGCTTTGGGGCGATTAGCTCCTACAATGAGCAGTTCTTC.

This clone was detected only once. The chain employs TRBV11-2 and TRBJ2-2, with 7 bases matching TRBD1. This CDR3 spans 17 amino acids. Germline CDR1 SGHAT, CDR2 FQNNGV. V shed 5 bases, J shed 2 bases, and the junction held 11 bases outside the gene matches. The CDR3 DNA follows: TGTGCCAGCAGCCCGAATTTTAGGACAGGAAACACCGGGGAGCTGTTTTTT. This sequence encodes CASSPNFRTGNTGELFF.

The gene calls are TRBV5-8 and TRBJ2-7; D remains unclear. V was pared by 4 bases and J by 2 bases, with 7 bases between. CDR3 length: 12 amino acids. The germline V gene has CDR1 SGHTS and CDR2 YDEGEE. The CDR3 reads CASSRNTYEQYF. The DNA of the CDR3 is TGTGCCAGCAGCCGAAACACCTACGAGCAGTACTTC.

The chain has TRBV28 and TRBJ1-5; perhaps TRBD1 as D (6 bases). Looked up from germline, CDR1 is MDHEN and CDR2 is SYDVKM. Between the trimmed V and J ends, which lost 10 bases and 0 bases, there was a span of 16 bases. The CDR3 is made up of 15 amino acids. The chain's CDR3 is CATQGPPNSNQPQHF. The CDR3 coding sequence is TGTGCCACGCAGGGGCCTCCGAATAGCAATCAGCCCCAGCATTTT. Using reference TRBV28 and TRBJ1-5 for the parts outside the CDR3, the full variable domain is DVKVTQSSRYLVKRTGEKVFLECVQDMDHENMFWYRQDPGLGLRLIYFSYDVKMKEKGDIPEGYSVSREKKERFSLILESASTNQTSMYLCATQGPPNSNQPQHFGDGTRLSIL.

The genes are TRBV18 and TRBJ1-5, with D perhaps TRBD1 (5 bases). V lost 2 bases and J lost 2, with 7 bases in between. This CDR3 is built from 14 residues. The V gene's germline CDR1 is KGHSH and CDR2 LQKENI. The CDR3 nucleotides are TGTGCCAGCTCACCAGCGGGGGGCAATCAGCCCCAGCATTTT. Its translation: CASSPAGGNQPQHF.

The V gene is TRBV28, the J gene TRBJ2-2, with 8 bases matching TRBD1. This CDR3 comprises 16 residues. Germline V gives CDR1 MDHEN, CDR2 SYDVKM. V dropped 6 bases and J dropped 1; count of bases not matched to a gene: 7. The CDR3 coding sequence is TGTGCCAGCAGACCCAGGGGGCGGGGGAACACCGGGGAGCTGTTTTTT. Translated, it gives CASRPRGRGNTGELFF. The whole variable domain, filled in from reference TRBV28 and TRBJ2-2, reads DVKVTQSSRYLVKRTGEKVFLECVQDMDHENMFWYRQDPGLGLRLIYFSYDVKMKEKGDIPEGYSVSREKKERFSLILESASTNQTSMYLCASRPRGRGNTGELFFGEGSRLTVL.

This clone has more than one count but fewer than ten. This chain connects TRBV16 to TRBJ1-4, with 7 bases that match TRBD1. Trimming at V came to 0 bases and at J to 5 bases, leaving 3 bases not matched to a gene. Germline V gene sequence: CDR1 KGHSY, CDR2 FQNENV. This CDR3 contains 15 residues. CDR3 sequence: CASSQSGTENEKLFF. The CDR3, as DNA: TGTGCCAGCAGCCAATCAGGGACAGAGAATGAAAAACTGTTTTTT.